Included here is one T cell receptor beta chain sequence, with context. Its antigen remains unidentified. The V gene lost 7 bases and the J gene lost 9 bases, with 23 bases spanning the gap. Germline-derived CDR1 and CDR2 are MNHNS and SASEGT. The CDR3 extends over 15 amino acids. This sample is drawn from a study of T-cell memory formation after mild COVID-19. Study information: For the most part, TCR clusters were specific to one donor. Study results and caveats: Clones that contracted from day 15 to 85 were balanced CD4/CD8, while later expanders leaned CD4+.

TCR alpha and TCR beta cDNA libraries carrying sample barcodes and UMIs were produced by 5'RACE using constant-segment primers. TCRdb reprocessed the 5' RACE reads via MiXCR and lists one record per CDR3 protein. The sample consists of roughly 310,000 distinct CDR3 sequences, approximately 16% of them appearing once. The chain carries TRBV6-1 and TRBJ2-3; D perhaps matches TRBD1 (6 bases). This sequence was found in a man aged 18 to 29 who had mild COVID-19 (a few samples of this study predate the infection). Cell type and time point are not known. Sequencing was done on a sample of PBMCs or a T cell subset sorted from them (not recorded which). The CDR3 region is CASNPLLTGTQTQYF. The CDR3 DNA reads as TGTGCCAGCAATCCACTACTTACAGGGACCCAGACGCAGTATTTT.